These 11 T cell receptor beta chains were all obtained from the same sample, sequenced in a study of T cell responses to AZD1222 COVID-19 vaccine. Generated by immunoSEQ multiplex PCR, the TCRdb table keeps only in-frame clones and is missing some. Altogether about 130,000 clones are present, around 90% being singletons, with the ten largest covering 3.5% to 4.5%. Material: peripheral blood, obtained on day 0 of AZD1222 vaccination. Receptors originate from an adult in good health.

This rearrangement joins TRBV2 to TRBJ1-4; no definite D call. Per germline, CDR1 SNHLY and CDR2 FYNNEI. The CDR3 spans 13 residues. V was clipped by 5 bases and J by 7 bases, with 11 bases between them. For the CDR3, the DNA is TGTGCCAGCAGTAACCGGGAGGGTGAAAAACTGTTTTTT. Its translation: CASSNREGEKLFF.

The rearrangement links TRBV5-1 to TRBJ2-4; 11 bases align to TRBD2. Germline CDR1 and CDR2: SGHRS and YFSETQ. The CDR3 length is 19 residues. The junction had 11 bases not matched to a gene; V was cut back by 3 bases and J by 0 bases. This chain's CDR3 is CASSWWTSGSPLAKNIQYF. For the CDR3, the DNA is TGCGCCAGCAGCTGGTGGACTAGCGGGTCTCCCCTAGCCAAAAACATTCAGTACTTC.

The chain's CDR3 is CASRPMDAGGFYNEQFF. DNA for the CDR3: TGTGCCAGTAGACCTATGGACGCGGGAGGTTTTTACAATGAGCAGTTCTTC. The V and J genes are TRBV19 and TRBJ2-1; 8 nucleotides match TRBD2. The CDR3 is 17 amino acids. With V trimmed by 6 bases and J by 4 bases, 14 bases remained unmatched. Germline CDR1 LNHDA, CDR2 SQIVND (reference sequence).

The gene calls are TRBV21-1 and TRBJ2-2; the D call in the table, TRBD2, was not verified against the DNA. TRBV21-1 is a listed pseudogene. The CDR3 is made up of 14 amino acids. The CDR3 is CASTLGGNTGELFF. The DNA of the CDR3 is TGTGCCAGCACACTAGGAGGGAACACCGGGGAGCTGTTTTTT.

The chain recombines TRBV5-1 with TRBJ2-5, with a possible D match to TRBD1 (6 bases). Germline V CDR1 and CDR2: SGHRS, YFSETQ. The CDR3 length is 16 residues. The V gene lost 1 base and the J gene lost 1 base, with 14 bases spanning the gap. The CDR3 protein is CASSLFGRQAQETQYF. CDR3 sequence (DNA): TGCGCCAGCAGCTTGTTTGGACGACAGGCCCAAGAGACCCAGTACTTC.

This chain joins TRBV2 and TRBJ1-2; TRBD1 aligns across 8 bases. Germline CDR1 reads SNHLY; CDR2 reads FYNNEI. The CDR3 spans 15 residues. With 2 bases clipped from V and 7 bases from J, the junction kept 9 bases outside the gene matches. CDR3: CASSEIRQGATGYTF. CDR3 sequence (DNA): TGTGCCAGCAGTGAAATCCGCCAGGGGGCGACTGGCTACACCTTC.

To note about this clone: At one boundary the junction diverges from the germline segment, which might be a read error. The V and J genes are TRBV27 and TRBJ1-1, with no clear D. The CDR3 sequence is 13 residues long. Germline V gene data show CDR1 as MNHEY and CDR2 as SMNVEV (reference sequence). The CDR3 region has the DNA TGTGCCAGCACCACCTTGCCTGTCACTGGAGCTTTCTTT. This gives the protein CASTTLPVTGAFF.

CDR3 residues: CASSDGLVLYEQYF. CDR3 DNA sequence: TGTGCCAGCAGCGACGGACTAGTTCTCTACGAGCAGTACTTC. V and J are TRBV5-6 and TRBJ2-7; 7 bases are a match to TRBD2. With V trimmed by 4 bases and J by 3 bases, 7 bases remained unmatched. The CDR3 length is 14 residues. The V gene's germline CDR1 is SGHDT and CDR2 YYEEEE.

The chain uses TRBV29-1 and TRBJ1-2; no reliable D call. Trimming stripped 6 bases from V and 8 bases from J, with 7 bases between. The germline gives CDR1 SQVTM, CDR2 ANQGSEA. This CDR3 contains 9 residues. The CDR3 region is CSVVEGYTF. The CDR3 DNA reads TGCAGCGTGGTTGAGGGCTACACCTTC.

This clone was observed once. The rearrangement links TRBV20-1 to TRBJ2-2; TRBD2 is a possible D gene (5 bases). Germline V gene sequence: CDR1 DFQATT, CDR2 SNEGSKA (reference sequence). The CDR3 runs to 15 residues. The ends were cut back, 3 bases at V and 8 bases at J, with 19 bases in the middle. In DNA, the CDR3 is TGCAGTGCTAGTTCGCGTGCTAGCCACAAAGGGGAGCTGTTTTTT. This sequence encodes CSASSRASHKGELFF.

The chain recombines TRBV6-2 or TRBV6-3 with TRBJ1-3; weak D call: TRBD1 (5 bases). CDR3 length: 16 amino acids. Per germline, CDR1 MNHEY and CDR2 SVGEGT. Trimming cost V 6 bases and J 0 bases, with 15 bases left between them. The CDR3 DNA is TGTGCCAGCAGCTTTGGGGACGGCGGCTCTGGAAACACCATATATTTT. This encodes CASSFGDGGSGNTIYF.